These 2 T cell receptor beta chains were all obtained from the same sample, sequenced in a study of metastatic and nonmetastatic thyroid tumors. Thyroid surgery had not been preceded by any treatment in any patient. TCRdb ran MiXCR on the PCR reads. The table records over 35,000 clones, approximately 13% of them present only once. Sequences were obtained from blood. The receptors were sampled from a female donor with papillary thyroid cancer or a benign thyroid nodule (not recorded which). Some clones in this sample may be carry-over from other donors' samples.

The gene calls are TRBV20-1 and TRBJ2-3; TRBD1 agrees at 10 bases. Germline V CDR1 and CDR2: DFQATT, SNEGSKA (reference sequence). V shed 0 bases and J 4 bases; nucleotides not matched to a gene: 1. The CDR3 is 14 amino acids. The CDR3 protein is CSARETGGADTQYF. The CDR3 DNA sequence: TGCAGTGCTAGAGAGACAGGGGGCGCAGATACGCAGTATTTT.

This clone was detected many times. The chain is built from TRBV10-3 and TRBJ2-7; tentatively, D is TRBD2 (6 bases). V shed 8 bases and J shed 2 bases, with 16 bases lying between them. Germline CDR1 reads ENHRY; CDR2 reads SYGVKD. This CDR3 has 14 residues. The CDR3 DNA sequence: TGTGCCATCGGAGGAGGGCGGGGAACCTACGAGCAGTACTTC. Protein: CAIGGGRGTYEQYF.